Below are 9 T cell receptor beta chains sequenced from a single sample in a study of blood T cell repertoires in COVID-19. TCRdb's copy holds only in-frame clones and misses some; the assay was immunoSEQ multiplex PCR. The table records around 130,000 clones, roughly 85% of them present only once. Sequencing was done on a sample of peripheral blood. The receptors here all came from a man aged 50 to 59 with acute or convalescent COVID-19.

The chain couples TRBV5-6 to TRBJ1-2; D remains unclear. Germline loops: CDR1 SGHDT, CDR2 YYEEEE. This CDR3 comprises 11 residues. V dropped 2 bases and J dropped 7 bases, with 6 bases sitting between them. This CDR3 is CASSFYGGYTF. DNA of the CDR3: TGTGCCAGCAGCTTTTACGGTGGCTACACCTTC.

V and J are TRBV6-5 and TRBJ1-5; D gene unclear. The germline V and J ends were trimmed by 6 bases and 0 bases, with 9 bases remaining between them. Germline V lookup: CDR1 MNHEY, CDR2 SVGAGI. This CDR3 comprises 14 residues. The CDR3 here is CASSLTYSNQPQHF. The DNA for the CDR3 is TGTGCCAGCAGCTTAACTTATAGCAATCAGCCCCAGCATTTT.

The V and J genes are TRBV7-3 and TRBJ2-5; TRBD1 might be the D (6 bases). Germline values: CDR1 SGHTA, CDR2 FQGTGA. Trimming shortened V by 4 bases and J by 2 bases, and 14 bases separated the two germline ends. The CDR3 spans 15 residues. CDR3 in amino acids: CASSSGQPGQETQYF. CDR3 coding DNA: TGTGCCAGCAGCTCAGGACAGCCCGGGCAAGAGACCCAGTACTTC.

The chain combines TRBV28 with TRBJ2-7; perhaps TRBD1 as D (7 bases). V was trimmed by 8 bases and J by 2 bases, leaving 13 bases between them. Germline V gene data show CDR1 as MDHEN and CDR2 as SYDVKM. This CDR3 has 13 residues. Here the CDR3 reads CASSGDSAYEQYF. CDR3 nucleotide sequence: TGTGCCAGCTCGGGGGACAGTGCCTACGAGCAGTACTTC.

This clone has just one count. The chain combines TRBV5-1 with TRBJ2-6; D call uncertain. V shed 1 base and J shed 5 bases, with 7 bases lying between them. This CDR3 is 14 amino acids long. The germline V gene has CDR1 SGHRS and CDR2 YFSETQ. The CDR3 DNA follows: TGCGCCAGCAGCTTGTTCTTGTGGGCCAACGTCCTGACTTTC. Translated, it gives CASSLFLWANVLTF.

The rearrangement uses TRBV11-2 and TRBJ2-5; 10 bases line up with TRBD2. There are 16 residues in the CDR3. V dropped 5 bases and J dropped 2; count of bases not matched to a gene: 8. Germline-derived CDR1 and CDR2 are SGHAT and FQNNGV. In DNA form, the CDR3 reads TGTGCCAGCAGCCACAGCCCAGCGGGAGGGCAAGAGACCCAGTACTTC. Protein: CASSHSPAGGQETQYF.

The gene calls are TRBV5-8 and TRBJ2-2, with 11 nucleotides matching TRBD2. The CDR3 runs to 16 residues. Germline assignment: CDR1 SGHTS and CDR2 YDEGEE. After removal of 5 bases from V and 0 bases from J, the junction contained 3 bases not matched to a gene. The CDR3 DNA is TGTGCCAGCAGGAAACTAGCGGGAGCGAACACCGGGGAGCTGTTTTTT. Protein product: CASRKLAGANTGELFF.

This clone was seen just once. The J gene is TRBJ1-2, the V gene TRBV27, with 8 bases that match TRBD1. Germline CDR1 is MNHEY and CDR2 is SMNVEV (reference sequence). This CDR3 is 15 amino acids long. V lost 4 bases to trimming and J lost 5 bases; unmatched junction nucleotides: 9. The CDR3 bases are TGTGCCAGCAGTTCGGGACAGGTGGGAGTTTATGGCTACACCTTC. Translated: CASSSGQVGVYGYTF.

V is TRBV21-1 and J is TRBJ1-1. TRBV21-1 is a pseudogene. This CDR3 contains 19 residues. Written as DNA, the CDR3 is TGTGCCAGCAGCAATAGCGGGGGGCGCAGGCATTTGTTGAACACTGAAGCTTTCTTT. Protein sequence: CASSNSGGRRHLLNTEAFF.